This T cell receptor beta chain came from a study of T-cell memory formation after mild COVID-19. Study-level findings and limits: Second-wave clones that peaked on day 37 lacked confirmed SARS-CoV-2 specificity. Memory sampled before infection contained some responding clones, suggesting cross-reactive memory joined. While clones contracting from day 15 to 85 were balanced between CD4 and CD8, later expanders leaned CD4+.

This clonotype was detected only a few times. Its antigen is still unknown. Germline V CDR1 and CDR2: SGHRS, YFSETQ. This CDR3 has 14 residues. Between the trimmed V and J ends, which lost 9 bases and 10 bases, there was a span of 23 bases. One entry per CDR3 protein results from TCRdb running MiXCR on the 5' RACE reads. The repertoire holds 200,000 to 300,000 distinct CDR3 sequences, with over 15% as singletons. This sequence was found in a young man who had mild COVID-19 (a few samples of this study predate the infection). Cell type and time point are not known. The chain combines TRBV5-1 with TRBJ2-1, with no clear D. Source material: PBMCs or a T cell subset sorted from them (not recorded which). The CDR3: CATDSFSPPVEQFF. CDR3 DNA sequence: TGCGCCACCGACTCCTTCTCACCCCCGGTCGAGCAGTTCTTC.